The 19 T cell receptor beta chains reported below all come from one sample, sequenced in a study of blood T cell repertoires in COVID-19 (TCRdb year 2020). The method behind the library was the immunoSEQ multiplex PCR assay. The clones in this table, taken by TCRdb from immuneACCESS, are in-frame only. Not every clone is retained; where verified, under half of the shortfall comes from an unresolved V gene, and the cause of the rest is unknown. Present in this sample are around 250,000 clones, around 86% of which were seen just once. The ten largest clones represent approximately 8.2% of the sample. Sample: peripheral blood. These receptors all come from a man aged 35 to 55 with active or convalescent COVID-19.

This clone showed up just once. The DNA of the CDR3 is TGTGCCTGGAACGTAGGATACGGGGTCGATAGGGAGCAGTACTTC. Protein product: CAWNVGYGVDREQYF. This rearrangement joins TRBV30 to TRBJ2-7; perhaps TRBD2 as D (5 bases). CDR3 length equals 15 residues. Germline V gene sequence: CDR1 GTSNPN, CDR2 SVGIG (reference sequence). V lost 4 bases to trimming and J lost 7 bases, with 23 bases between them.

The rearrangement uses TRBV7-9 and TRBJ1-3, with D possibly matching TRBD1 (5 bases). This CDR3 is built from 15 residues. The V gene lost 5 bases and the J gene lost 6 bases, with 17 bases spanning the gap. CDR1 and CDR2 from the germline V gene are SEHNR and FQNEAQ (reference sequence). DNA of the CDR3: TGTGCCAGCAGCCCGAGTGGGGGGACGGCAAACACCATATATTTT. Translation gives CASSPSGGTANTIYF.

The chain couples TRBV4-1 to TRBJ2-2; possible D gene TRBD2, 6 bases. The germline gives CDR1 MGHRA, CDR2 YSYEKL. There are 16 residues in the CDR3. Trimming cost V 3 bases and J 6 bases, with 17 bases left between them. CDR3 sequence: CASSHPPEGAPGELFF. CDR3 in DNA: TGCGCCAGCAGCCACCCCCCGGAGGGCGCGCCCGGGGAGCTGTTTTTT.

V is TRBV9 and J is TRBJ2-3; 13 bases map to TRBD2. The CDR3 length is 15 residues. Germline CDR1 is SGDLS and CDR2 is YYNGEE. The V segment lost 4 bases and the J segment 4 bases; nucleotides outside the gene matches: 3. CDR3 DNA sequence: TGTGCCAGCAGCCCTACTAGCGGGGGGGCAGATACGCAGTATTTT. This sequence encodes CASSPTSGGADTQYF.

The V call is TRBV15, the J call TRBJ2-4; 10 bases fit TRBD2. The CDR3 is 20 residues long. The germline V gene encodes CDR1 LNHNV and CDR2 YYDKDF (reference sequence). V shed 0 bases, J shed 2 bases, and the junction held 13 bases outside the gene matches. CDR3 nucleotides: TGTGCCACCAGCAGAGAAGGGTCGCTAGCGGGAGAGCCCTCCAAAAACATTCAGTACTTC. The encoded protein is CATSREGSLAGEPSKNIQYF.

This clone occurred a few times. The V and J genes are TRBV12-3 or TRBV12-4 and TRBJ1-5; no clear D gene. Trimming removed 3 bases at V and 5 bases at J, with 5 bases between. CDR3 length: 12 residues. DNA of the CDR3: TGTGCCAGCAGTTTCGCGGATCAGCCCCAGCATTTT. As protein: CASSFADQPQHF.

The V call is TRBV27, the J call TRBJ1-1; D is possibly TRBD1 (6 bases). Germline CDR1 MNHEY, CDR2 SMNVEV (reference sequence). This CDR3 has 18 amino acids. V lost 2 bases and J lost 1, with 20 bases in between. In nucleotides, the CDR3 is TGTGCCAGCAGTTTAGGGGCTAGTGGGGGCGGCCGGAACACTGAAGCTTTCTTT. Its protein is CASSLGASGGGRNTEAFF.

The chain has TRBV13 and TRBJ2-1, with TRBD1 identical over 9 bases. CDR3 length equals 13 residues. The V and J ends lost 6 bases and 6 bases, in that order; junction bases with no gene match: 3. Germline lookup yields CDR1 PRHDT and CDR2 FYEKMQ (reference sequence). CDR3 sequence: CASSGTGINEQFF. CDR3 DNA: TGTGCCAGCAGTGGGACAGGGATCAATGAGCAGTTCTTC.

V is TRBV6-1 and J is TRBJ1-4; D remains unclear. The germline gives CDR1 MNHNS, CDR2 SASEGT. Trimming cost V 3 bases and J 6 bases, with 20 bases left between them. The CDR3 length is 17 residues. CDR3 in amino acids: CASSDISGVIGHEKLFF. CDR3 sequence (DNA): TGTGCCAGCAGTGATATAAGCGGGGTAATCGGGCATGAAAAACTGTTTTTT.

The chain couples TRBV28 to TRBJ1-2, with 7 positions matching TRBD1. Per germline, CDR1 MDHEN and CDR2 SYDVKM. The CDR3 contains 12 residues. The V and J ends lost 5 bases and 8 bases, in that order; junction bases with no gene match: 5. CDR3 region: CASSDRVTGYTF. DNA of the CDR3: TGTGCCAGCAGTGACAGGGTAACCGGCTACACCTTC.

The chain joins TRBV19 to TRBJ1-5; D call uncertain. Germline loops: CDR1 LNHDA, CDR2 SQIVND (reference sequence). There are 15 residues in the CDR3. Trimming shortened V by 3 bases and J by 8 bases, and 17 bases separated the two germline ends. The CDR3 sequence is CASSMKDGRAEPQHF. CDR3 in DNA: TGTGCCAGTAGTATGAAGGACGGGAGGGCTGAGCCCCAGCATTTT.

The chain couples TRBV28 to TRBJ2-5; possibly TRBD2 for D (6 bases). Trimming cost V 4 bases and J 2 bases, with 14 bases left between them. CDR3 size: 15 residues. Germline CDR1 is MDHEN and CDR2 is SYDVKM. DNA for the CDR3: TGTGCCAGCAGTTCTGGCGGGGTACCTCAAGAGACCCAGTACTTC. It translates to CASSSGGVPQETQYF.

The chain recombines TRBV24-1 with TRBJ2-6, with TRBD2 identical over 7 bases. The J segment lost 0 bases and the V segment lost 4 bases, leaving 2 bases of the junction unmatched. Germline V gives CDR1 KGHDR, CDR2 SFDVKD. The CDR3 length is 16 residues. The CDR3 protein is CATSESGGSGANVLTF. The CDR3 nucleotides read TGTGCCACCAGTGAATCGGGGGGCTCTGGGGCCAACGTCCTGACTTTC.

The chain uses TRBV9 and TRBJ2-1; 7 positions match TRBD1. Per the germline V gene, CDR1 is SGDLS and CDR2 is YYNGEE. V lost 0 bases and J lost 10; bases outside the gene matches: 13. There are 16 residues in the CDR3. This chain's CDR3 is CASSVGIRGNPMEQFF. The CDR3 nucleotides are TGTGCCAGCAGCGTAGGCATCAGGGGGAACCCAATGGAGCAGTTCTTC. Full variable domain (missing parts from reference TRBV9 and TRBJ2-1): DSGVTQTPKHLITATGQRVTLRCSPRSGDLSVYWYQQSLDQGLQFLIQYYNGEERAKGNILERFSAQQFPDLHSELNLSSLELGDSALYFCASSVGIRGNPMEQFFGPGTRLTVL.

The chain couples TRBV5-4 to TRBJ2-3; 8 nucleotides align to TRBD2. In germline, CDR1 is SGHNT, CDR2 YYREEE (reference sequence). With 0 bases clipped from V and 0 bases from J, the junction kept 0 bases outside the gene matches. This CDR3 is 15 amino acids long. Here the CDR3 reads CASSLAGGSTDTQYF. In DNA, the CDR3 is TGTGCCAGCAGCTTGGCGGGAGGGAGCACAGATACGCAGTATTTT.

The gene calls are TRBV4-1 and TRBJ2-5; 8 positions agree with TRBD2. Germline values: CDR1 MGHRA, CDR2 YSYEKL. The CDR3 has 16 residues. Trimming removed 0 bases from V and 5 bases from J; junction bases left unmatched: 8. The CDR3 sequence: CASSQDKAGGGETQYF. The CDR3 region has the DNA TGCGCCAGCAGCCAAGATAAGGCAGGCGGGGGGGAGACCCAGTACTTC.

The chain is built from TRBV19 and TRBJ2-4; D gene unclear. The CDR3 length is 14 residues. The germline V gene has CDR1 LNHDA and CDR2 SQIVND (reference sequence). V was clipped by 3 bases and J by 0 bases, with 6 bases between them. CDR3 DNA sequence: TGTGCCAGTAGTATCCCCAGAGCCAAAAACATTCAGTACTTC. Its translation: CASSIPRAKNIQYF.

The chain has TRBV27 and TRBJ1-1, with 7 bases that match TRBD1. Germline assignment: CDR1 MNHEY and CDR2 SMNVEV (reference sequence). The V and J ends lost 6 bases and 2 bases, in that order; junction bases with no gene match: 6. CDR3 length: 14 residues. CDR3 amino acids: CASRRGTVNTEAFF. As DNA, the CDR3 is TGTGCCAGCAGAAGGGGGACAGTTAACACTGAAGCTTTCTTT.

This clone was counted only a few times. The genes are TRBV11-2 and TRBJ1-2; D is unclear. The V and J ends lost 7 bases and 1 base respectively, with 16 bases between them. The germline V gene encodes CDR1 SGHAT and CDR2 FQNNGV. The CDR3 is 15 residues long. The CDR3 DNA sequence: TGTGCCAGCACCCAAGGCGGCACCAGTAACTATGGCTACACCTTC. Its protein product is CASTQGGTSNYGYTF.